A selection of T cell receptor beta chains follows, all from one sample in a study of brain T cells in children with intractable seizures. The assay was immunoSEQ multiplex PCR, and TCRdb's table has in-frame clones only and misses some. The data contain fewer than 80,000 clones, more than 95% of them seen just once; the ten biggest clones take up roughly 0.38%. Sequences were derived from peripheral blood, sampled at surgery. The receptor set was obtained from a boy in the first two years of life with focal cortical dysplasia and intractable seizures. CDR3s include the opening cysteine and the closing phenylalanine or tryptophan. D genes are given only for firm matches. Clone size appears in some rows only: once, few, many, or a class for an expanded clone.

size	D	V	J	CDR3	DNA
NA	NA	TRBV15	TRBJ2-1	CATSRDPHPIKFF	TGTGCCACCAGCAGAGACCCCCATCCCATCAAGTTCTTC
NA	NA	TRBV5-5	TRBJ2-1	CASSLAGKSASEQFF	TGTGCCAGCAGCTTGGCTGGGAAGTCAGCAAGTGAGCAGTTCTTC
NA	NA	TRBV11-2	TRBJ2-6	CASSLGGKPNVLTF	TGTGCCAGCAGCTTAGGAGGCAAGCCCAACGTCCTGACTTTC
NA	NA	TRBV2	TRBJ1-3	CASTVGNTIYF	TGTGCCAGCACGGTTGGAAACACCATATATTTT
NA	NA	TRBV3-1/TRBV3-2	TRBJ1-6	CASSQDHGNSPLHF	TGTGCCAGCAGCCAAGATCACGGTAATTCACCCCTCCACTTT
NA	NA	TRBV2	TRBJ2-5	CASSEAPETQYF	TGTGCCAGCAGTGAAGCGCCAGAGACCCAGTACTTC
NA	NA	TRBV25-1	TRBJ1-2	CASSEQANYGYTF	TGTGCCAGCAGTGAACAAGCTAACTATGGCTACACCTTC
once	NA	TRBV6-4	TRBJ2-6	CASSGDSSGANVLTF	TGTGCCAGCAGTGGCGACAGCTCTGGGGCCAACGTCCTGACTTTC
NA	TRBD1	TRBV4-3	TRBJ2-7	CASSPTDRGQQYF	TGCGCCAGCAGCCCCACGGACAGGGGGCAGCAGTACTTC
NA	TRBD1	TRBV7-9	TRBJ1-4	CASSLGGQGRNEKLFF	TGTGCCAGCAGCTTAGGGGGACAGGGACGAAATGAAAAACTGTTTTTT
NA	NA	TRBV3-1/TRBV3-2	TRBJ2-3	CASSPTTDTQYF	TGTGCCAGCAGCCCGACAACAGATACGCAGTATTTT
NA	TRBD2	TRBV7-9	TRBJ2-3	CASSPTSGSTDTQYF	TGTGCCAGCAGCCCGACTAGCGGGAGCACAGATACGCAGTATTTT